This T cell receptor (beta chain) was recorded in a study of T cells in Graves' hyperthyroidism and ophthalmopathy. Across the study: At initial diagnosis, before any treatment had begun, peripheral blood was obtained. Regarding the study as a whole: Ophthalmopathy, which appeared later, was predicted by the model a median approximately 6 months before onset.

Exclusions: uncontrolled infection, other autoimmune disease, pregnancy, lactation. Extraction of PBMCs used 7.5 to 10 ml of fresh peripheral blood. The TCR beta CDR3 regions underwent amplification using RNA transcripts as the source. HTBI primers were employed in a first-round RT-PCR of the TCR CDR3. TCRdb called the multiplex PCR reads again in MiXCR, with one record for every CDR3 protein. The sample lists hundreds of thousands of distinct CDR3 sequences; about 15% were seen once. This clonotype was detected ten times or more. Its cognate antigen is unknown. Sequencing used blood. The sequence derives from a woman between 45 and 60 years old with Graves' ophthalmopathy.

The CDR3 sequence is CASSPGLAGAHEQYF. CDR3 sequence (DNA): TGTGCCAGCAGCCCTGGACTAGCGGGAGCTCACGAGCAGTACTTC. The chain is built from TRBV11-2 and TRBJ2-7, with TRBD2 matching over 13 bases. The CDR3 runs to 15 residues. Germline V gene data show CDR1 as SGHAT and CDR2 as FQNNGV. V gave up 5 bases and J gave up 5 bases; unmatched junction bases: 6.